These 31 T cell receptor beta chains were all obtained from the same sample, sequenced in a study of graft-versus-host responses after intestinal transplantation. TCRdb keeps only in-frame clones here, not all; method: immunoSEQ multiplex PCR. Of about 100,000 clones in the sample, 90% to 95% are singletons; the top ten hold about 0.18%. These receptors lack a known antigen. This sample comprised unstimulated CD4+ T cells sorted from spleen or lymph node cells, obtained before transplant. All receptors come from a human donor who was the organ donor for an intestinal transplant.

This chain connects TRBV7-9 to TRBJ1-1, with TRBD1 as a possible D gene (6 bases). Trimming pared 5 bases from V and 1 base from J, leaving 17 bases between. The CDR3 runs to 16 residues. Germline loops: CDR1 SEHNR, CDR2 FQNEAQ (reference sequence). CDR3 amino acids: CASSPVRGRSNTEAFF. CDR3 nucleotide sequence: TGTGCCAGCAGCCCCGTCAGGGGCAGATCGAACACTGAAGCTTTCTTT.

This sequence joins TRBV5-4 and TRBJ2-7; D might be TRBD1 (7 bases). The V gene lost 4 bases and the J gene lost 1 base, with 15 bases spanning the gap. CDR3 length: 15 residues. The germline gives CDR1 SGHNT, CDR2 YYREEE (reference sequence). In DNA form, the CDR3 reads TGTGCCAGCAGCGGGGGGACAGTTTCATCCTACGAGCAGTACTTC. Its protein product is CASSGGTVSSYEQYF.

About this clone itself: Other DNA sequences in the same sample also yield this CDR3. The V and J genes are TRBV19 and TRBJ1-2, with a tentative D call TRBD1 (5 bases). The V gene lost 5 bases and the J gene lost 8 bases, with 9 bases spanning the gap. The germline V gene encodes CDR1 LNHDA and CDR2 SQIVND (reference sequence). CDR3 size: 11 residues. CDR3 loop: CASSPGGGYTF. The CDR3 DNA is TGTGCCAGTAGTCCCGGGGGAGGCTACACCTTC.

The V call is TRBV7-8, the J call TRBJ1-5, with D tentatively TRBD1 (5 bases). V was pared by 1 base and J by 1 base, with 11 bases between. This CDR3 comprises 16 residues. CDR1 is SGHVS, CDR2 FQNEAQ, per germline. The CDR3 region has the DNA TGTGCCAGCAGCTTAGAACACGGGGGGAGCAATCAGCCCCAGCATTTT. It yields the protein CASSLEHGGSNQPQHF.

Turning to this clone: A read error may account for a junction end that differs from germline. The chain recombines TRBV19 with TRBJ2-7; D possibly corresponds to TRBD1 (6 bases). CDR1 and CDR2 from the germline V gene are LNHDA and SQIVND (reference sequence). CDR3 length equals 14 residues. CDR3 residues: CASSTPLWGRLKNF. Here the CDR3 DNA reads TGTGCCAGTAGTACTCCCCTATGGGGGCGCCTGAAGAACTTC.

This clone was recorded only once. The rearrangement uses TRBV28 and TRBJ2-3; D possibly corresponds to TRBD2 (7 bases). The V end was cut by 4 bases, the J end by 1 base, with 18 bases between. In germline, CDR1 is MDHEN, CDR2 SYDVKM. CDR3 length equals 17 residues. The CDR3 reads CASSSPGGGGGTDTQYF. DNA of the CDR3: TGTGCCAGCAGTTCCCCCGGTGGAGGGGGGGGCACAGATACGCAGTATTTT.

V gene TRBV28 combines with J gene TRBJ1-1, with TRBD1 identical over 12 bases. The V segment lost 5 bases and the J segment 5 bases; nucleotides outside the gene matches: 3. The germline CDR1 and CDR2 sequences are MDHEN and SYDVKM. The CDR3 consists of 14 residues. The CDR3 region is CASSGTGGWTEAFF. The CDR3 nucleotides read TGTGCCAGCAGTGGGACAGGGGGCTGGACTGAAGCTTTCTTT. The full variable domain, in which reference TRBV28 and TRBJ1-1 provide the parts outside the CDR3, is DVKVTQSSRYLVKRTGEKVFLECVQDMDHENMFWYRQDPGLGLRLIYFSYDVKMKEKGDIPEGYSVSREKKERFSLILESASTNQTSMYLCASSGTGGWTEAFFGQGTRLTVV.

The rearrangement uses TRBV7-2 and TRBJ2-7; possible D gene TRBD2, 6 bases. The CDR3 has 15 amino acids. V lost 8 bases and J 0 bases, leaving 17 bases between the germline ends. CDR1 is SGHTA and CDR2 is FQGNSA in the germline V gene. The CDR3 DNA reads as TGTGCCAGCTCCCCCGGGGGAGCGAGCTCCTACGAGCAGTACTTC. The encoded protein is CASSPGGASSYEQYF.

The chain combines TRBV7-6 with TRBJ1-6; no definite D call. Trimming shortened V by 5 bases and J by 0 bases, and 11 bases separated the two germline ends. CDR3 length equals 16 residues. Germline CDR1 SGHVS, CDR2 FNYEAQ. CDR3 loop: CASSARTSSYNSPLHF. The CDR3 DNA is TGTGCCAGCAGCGCCCGAACGAGCTCCTATAATTCACCCCTCCACTTT.

The chain recombines TRBV7-2 with TRBJ1-2, with 7 nucleotides matching TRBD1. The V gene's germline CDR1 is SGHTA and CDR2 FQGNSA. The CDR3 runs to 15 residues. Trimming at V came to 5 bases and at J to 4 bases, leaving 10 bases not matched to a gene. CDR3 region: CASSLSGTEPYGYTF. The CDR3 coding sequence is TGTGCCAGCAGCCTTAGCGGGACAGAACCCTATGGCTACACCTTC.

The chain recombines TRBV6-6 with TRBJ2-7, with 8 positions matching TRBD1. This CDR3 region has 15 residues. Germline V CDR1 and CDR2: MNHNY, SVGAGI (reference sequence). V shed 6 bases and J 0 bases; nucleotides not matched to a gene: 7. The CDR3 coding sequence is TGTGCCAGCAGGTCAACAGGGGGGAGCTCCTACGAGCAGTACTTC. This translates into CASRSTGGSSYEQYF.

This chain uses TRBV5-1 with TRBJ1-3; 8 nucleotides align to TRBD1. Germline V lookup: CDR1 SGHRS, CDR2 YFSETQ. V dropped 1 base and J dropped 11; count of bases not matched to a gene: 11. The length of the CDR3 is 15 residues. CDR3 sequence (DNA): TGCGCCAGCAGCTTGACGTGGACAGGGAGAGTCCCCATATATTTT. It specifies CASSLTWTGRVPIYF.

The V call is TRBV5-4, the J call TRBJ2-7; D unclear. V was trimmed by 4 bases and J by 0 bases, leaving 11 bases between them. This CDR3 has 14 amino acids. CDR1 and CDR2 from the germline V gene are SGHNT and YYREEE (reference sequence). CDR3 in DNA: TGTGCCAGCAGCGGCTCGTTCAGCTCCTACGAGCAGTACTTC. Amino acid sequence: CASSGSFSSYEQYF. The variable domain in full, completed from reference TRBV5-4 and TRBJ2-7, reads ETGVTQSPTHLIKTRGQQVTLRCSSQSGHNTVSWYQQALGQGPQFIFQYYREEENGRGNFPPRFSGLQFPNYSSELNVNALELDDSALYLCASSGSFSSYEQYFGPGTRLTVT.

This chain links TRBV30 with TRBJ2-7, with a weak D call TRBD1 (7 bases). CDR1 GTSNPN and CDR2 SVGIG come from the germline V gene (reference sequence). The CDR3 is made up of 12 amino acids. Trimming pared 4 bases from V and 1 base from J, leaving 8 bases between. Written as DNA, the CDR3 is TGTGCCTGGACAGGGGGGTCCTACGAGCAGTACTTC. Protein sequence: CAWTGGSYEQYF.

The rearrangement uses TRBV6-1 and TRBJ1-2, with D perhaps TRBD1 (6 bases). Germline assignment: CDR1 MNHNS and CDR2 SASEGT. V dropped 6 bases and J dropped 9 bases, with 14 bases sitting between them. This CDR3 comprises 12 residues. The CDR3 sequence is CASRERQVRYTF. CDR3 coding DNA: TGTGCCAGCAGAGAACGACAGGTCCGCTACACCTTC.

The chain employs TRBV4-2 and TRBJ2-5; TRBD1 matches 8 bases. The tail of the sequence fits TRBJ2-7 better, so the J call may be wrong. CDR3 length equals 16 residues. Germline CDR1 LGHNA, CDR2 YNFKEQ. The CDR3 here is CASSQDGTGSSYEQYF. CDR3 DNA: TGTGCCAGCAGCCAAGACGGGACAGGCTCCTCCTACGAGCAGTACTTC.

The chain couples TRBV4-1 to TRBJ2-7; perhaps TRBD1 as D (5 bases). Trimming removed 0 bases at V and 1 base at J, with 7 bases between. The germline V gene encodes CDR1 MGHRA and CDR2 YSYEKL. This CDR3 is 14 amino acids long. This CDR3 is CASSQEAGSYEQYF. In DNA, the CDR3 is TGCGCCAGCAGCCAAGAGGCAGGGTCCTACGAGCAGTACTTC.

The chain couples TRBV10-3 to TRBJ1-6; no clear D. Germline V CDR1 and CDR2: ENHRY, SYGVKD. Trimming removed 6 bases from V and 3 bases from J, with 15 bases in between. This CDR3 has 16 amino acids. This chain's CDR3 is CAISRGQVVYNSPLHF. CDR3 DNA sequence: TGTGCCATCAGCCGAGGGCAGGTCGTCTATAATTCACCCCTCCACTTT.

CDR3: CASSDSPPGQLNTEAFF. The CDR3 bases are TGTGCCAGCAGTGATAGCCCGCCGGGACAGCTTAACACTGAAGCTTTCTTT. The chain couples TRBV6-1 to TRBJ1-1; TRBD1 matches 7 bases. Unmatched junction bases numbered 12, after V lost 3 bases and J lost 2 bases. Germline V gene sequence: CDR1 MNHNS, CDR2 SASEGT. The CDR3 runs 17 residues.

This clone was picked up one time. The rearrangement links TRBV6-5 to TRBJ1-4; tentative D call: TRBD1 (6 bases). The length of the CDR3 is 14 residues. Germline values: CDR1 MNHEY, CDR2 SVGAGI. V lost 4 bases to trimming and J lost 3 bases, with 9 bases between them. The CDR3 DNA reads as TGTGCCAGCAGTTTGACAGGATCTAATGAAAAACTGTTTTTT. It specifies CASSLTGSNEKLFF.

This clone was observed a single time. The CDR3 region is CASSSTKRQGVVEKLFF. CDR3 nucleotide sequence: TGTGCCAGCAGCTCAACAAAGAGACAGGGGGTGGTGGAAAAACTGTTTTTT. The chain couples TRBV7-9 to TRBJ1-4; 9 bases agree with TRBD1. V was clipped by 4 bases and J by 8 bases; unmatched bases: 14. Looked up from germline, CDR1 is SEHNR and CDR2 is FQNEAQ (reference sequence). This CDR3 is 17 amino acids long.

As DNA, the CDR3 is TGTGCCAGCAGCTTAGTAATGACAGGGCCCGAGCAGTACTTC. It specifies CASSLVMTGPEQYF. The V and J genes are TRBV11-2 and TRBJ2-7; 7 nucleotides line up with TRBD1. V dropped 1 base and J dropped 6; count of bases not matched to a gene: 6. Germline V gene sequence: CDR1 SGHAT, CDR2 FQNNGV. This CDR3 comprises 14 residues.

The chain combines TRBV7-2 with TRBJ2-5, with D possibly matching TRBD2 (7 bases). This CDR3 region has 12 residues. V was trimmed by 4 bases and J by 5 bases, leaving 8 bases between them. CDR1 SGHTA and CDR2 FQGNSA come from the germline V gene. The CDR3 protein is CASSWGGETQYF. The CDR3 nucleotides are TGTGCCAGCAGCTGGGGGGGCGAGACCCAGTACTTC.

V usage is TRBV7-2 and J usage is TRBJ2-3; TRBD2 agrees at 7 bases. The CDR3 is made up of 15 amino acids. In germline, CDR1 is SGHTA, CDR2 FQGNSA. V was clipped by 6 bases and J by 1 base; unmatched bases: 7. The CDR3 sequence: CASRNPGLRTDTQYF. Written as DNA, the CDR3 is TGTGCCAGCAGAAATCCGGGACTACGCACAGATACGCAGTATTTT.

The J gene is TRBJ2-2, the V gene TRBV10-3; D remains ambiguous. The CDR3 extends over 14 amino acids. Germline CDR1 ENHRY, CDR2 SYGVKD. Trimming stripped 10 bases from V and 1 base from J, with 13 bases between. CDR3 sequence (DNA): TGTGCCACCCAACACCAGTTGAACACCGGGGAGCTGTTTTTT. Translated: CATQHQLNTGELFF.

The genes are TRBV5-1 and TRBJ1-2, with 7 bases matching TRBD1. Germline assignment: CDR1 SGHRS and CDR2 YFSETQ. With 8 bases clipped from V and 0 bases from J, the junction kept 19 bases outside the gene matches. The CDR3 is made up of 18 amino acids. In DNA, the CDR3 is TGCGCCAGTAGCAAGACAGGGTCACTCAGAGACACTAACTATGGCTACACCTTC. Protein product: CASSKTGSLRDTNYGYTF.

The chain has TRBV30 and TRBJ1-2, with unresolved D. The CDR3 covers 13 residues. CDR1 and CDR2 from the germline V gene are GTSNPN and SVGIG (reference sequence). The V and J ends lost 0 bases and 2 bases respectively, with 7 bases between them. CDR3 coding DNA: TGTGCCTGGAGTGTTAGCGGGAACTATGGCTACACCTTC. Translation gives CAWSVSGNYGYTF.

The V call is TRBV19, the J call TRBJ2-3; 10 nucleotides agree with TRBD2. Per germline, CDR1 LNHDA and CDR2 SQIVND (reference sequence). Unmatched junction bases numbered 4, after V lost 4 bases and J lost 3 bases. This CDR3 comprises 15 residues. The CDR3 sequence: CASSTLAGATDTQYF. The DNA for the CDR3 is TGTGCCAGTAGTACCCTAGCGGGGGCAACAGATACGCAGTATTTT.

The J gene is TRBJ2-5, the V gene TRBV6-1; the D gene is possibly TRBD2 (6 bases). Germline CDR1 is MNHNS and CDR2 is SASEGT. The CDR3 covers 13 residues. Trimming took 1 base from V and 5 from J, leaving 8 bases between them. CDR3 coding DNA: TGTGCCAGCAGTGAAGGGGGGGTGGAGACCCAGTACTTC. It is translated as CASSEGGVETQYF.

The chain combines TRBV7-8 with TRBJ2-2, with TRBD1 identical over 7 bases. The CDR3 length is 16 residues. V lost 5 bases, J lost 5 bases, and 11 bases stayed unmatched. Germline lookup yields CDR1 SGHVS and CDR2 FQNEAQ. The CDR3 sequence: CASSEGVDRVTGELFF. The CDR3 DNA is TGTGCCAGCAGCGAGGGTGTAGACAGGGTTACCGGGGAGCTGTTTTTT.

With respect to this clone: Mismatch with germline at one junction end may stem from a read error. The chain couples TRBV7-9 to TRBJ1-2; maybe TRBD1 (5 bases). Germline-derived CDR1 and CDR2 are SEHNR and FQNEAQ (reference sequence). The CDR3 totals 14 residues. CDR3 residues: CASSRQGSNYGYTF. CDR3 bases: TGTGCCAGCAGCCGGCAGGGTTCTAATTATGGCTACACCTTC.